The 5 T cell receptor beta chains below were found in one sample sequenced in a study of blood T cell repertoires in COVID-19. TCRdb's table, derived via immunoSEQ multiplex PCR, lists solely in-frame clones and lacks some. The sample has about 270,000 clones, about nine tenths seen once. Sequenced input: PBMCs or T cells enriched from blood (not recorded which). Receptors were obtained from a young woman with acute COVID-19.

The CDR3 region is CASGGRADNQPQHF. CDR3 nucleotide sequence: TGTGCCAGCGGAGGGAGAGCTGACAATCAGCCCCAGCATTTT. The chain couples TRBV28 to TRBJ1-5; D not resolved. The V and J ends lost 8 bases and 3 bases respectively, with 14 bases between them. CDR3 length: 14 amino acids. From germline, CDR1 is MDHEN and CDR2 SYDVKM.

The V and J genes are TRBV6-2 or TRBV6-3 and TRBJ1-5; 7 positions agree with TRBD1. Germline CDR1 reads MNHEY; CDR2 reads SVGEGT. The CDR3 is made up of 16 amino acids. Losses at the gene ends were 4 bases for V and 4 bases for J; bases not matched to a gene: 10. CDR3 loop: CASSWDPSGGNQPQHF. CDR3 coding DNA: TGTGCCAGCAGTTGGGATCCTTCAGGGGGAAATCAGCCCCAGCATTTT.

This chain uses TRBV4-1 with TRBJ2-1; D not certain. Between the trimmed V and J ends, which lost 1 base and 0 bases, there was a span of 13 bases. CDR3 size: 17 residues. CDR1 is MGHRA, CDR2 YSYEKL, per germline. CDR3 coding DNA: TGCGCCAGCAGCCAAGGACTTCTGCAGAGCTCCTACAATGAGCAGTTCTTC. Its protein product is CASSQGLLQSSYNEQFF.

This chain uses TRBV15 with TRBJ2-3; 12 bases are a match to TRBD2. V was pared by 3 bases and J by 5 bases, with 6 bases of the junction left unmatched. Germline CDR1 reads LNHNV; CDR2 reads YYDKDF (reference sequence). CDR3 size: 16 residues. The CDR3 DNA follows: TGTGCCACCAGCAGGAATCTAGCGGGAGGGGGAGATACGCAGTATTTT. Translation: CATSRNLAGGGDTQYF.

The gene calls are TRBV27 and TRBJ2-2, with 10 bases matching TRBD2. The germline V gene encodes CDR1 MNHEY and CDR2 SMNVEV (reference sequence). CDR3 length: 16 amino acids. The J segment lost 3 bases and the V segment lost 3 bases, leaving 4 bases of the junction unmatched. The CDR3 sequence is CASSFLAGADTGELFF. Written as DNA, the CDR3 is TGTGCCAGCAGTTTCCTAGCGGGAGCCGACACCGGGGAGCTGTTTTTT.